The following is a T cell receptor (beta chain) sequence with its context. Here immunoSEQ multiplex PCR was the method, and the copy in TCRdb shows in-frame clones only, minus some. The sample lists about 27,000 clones, roughly 80% seen once, with more than 10% in the top ten. CDR3 length: 14 residues. Germline assignment: CDR1 MDHEN and CDR2 SYDVKM. Trimming cost V 5 bases and J 7 bases; bases outside gene matches: 7. These data belong to a study of sequential checkpoint blockade in melanoma. Study overall: Patients were randomized 1:1 to nivolumab-then-ipilimumab or ipilimumab-then-nivolumab first-line.

Described treatment: randomized to nivolumab then ipilimumab (arm A) or the reverse (arm B). None of the patients previously received DNA-damaging chemotherapy. Sorted cells were live CD3+CD8+, lacking CD19 and CD56, from PBMCs. The sequences come from CD8+ T cells sorted from blood (inferred from file names), collected from a patient given nivolumab and ipilimumab in sequence. The V gene is TRBV28, the J gene TRBJ2-2; 7 positions match TRBD2. This TCR was recovered from a human donor with melanoma. The CDR3 bases are TGTGCCAGCAGTCGCGAAGGCGGGGGCGGGGAGCTGTTTTTT. Its translation: CASSREGGGGELFF. Drawing the rest from reference TRBV28 and TRBJ2-2, the complete variable domain is DVKVTQSSRYLVKRTGEKVFLECVQDMDHENMFWYRQDPGLGLRLIYFSYDVKMKEKGDIPEGYSVSREKKERFSLILESASTNQTSMYLCASSREGGGGELFFGEGSRLTVL.